These 19 T cell receptor beta chains were sequenced from one sample in a study of cytomegalovirus exposure and HLA in healthy donors (dated by TCRdb to about 2017). Library preparation used the immunoSEQ multiplex PCR assay. For the multiplex PCR, a mixture combining 60 forward primers for TCR Vbeta segments and 13 reverse primers for TCR Jbeta segments was used. Not all clones reach the TCRdb copy of this immuneACCESS table, which keeps in-frame sequences only. Checked studies attribute under half of the gap to unresolved V genes and leave the rest unexplained. Within this sample are 100,000 or so clones, with about 81% of them counted one time only. The ten largest clones represent around 1.9% of the sample. The sample taken for sequencing was PBMCs. Receptor source: a man aged 18 to 30 in good health and CMV-seronegative.

This chain links TRBV7-8 with TRBJ2-4; 7 nucleotides match TRBD2. After removal of 1 base from V and 7 bases from J, the junction contained 7 bases not matched to a gene. In germline, CDR1 is SGHVS, CDR2 FQNEAQ. This CDR3 is 15 amino acids long. The DNA of the CDR3 is TGTGCCAGCAGCTTAGGTAGGACTAGTGAGAACATTCAGTACTTC. It translates to CASSLGRTSENIQYF.

The rearrangement joins TRBV15 to TRBJ1-4, with 7 bases fitting TRBD1. Unmatched junction bases numbered 10, after V lost 3 bases and J lost 6 bases. The CDR3 contains 16 residues. The germline gives CDR1 LNHNV, CDR2 YYDKDF (reference sequence). CDR3 coding DNA: TGTGCCACCAGCAGGGGACAGCAGGGGGTATATGAAAAACTGTTTTTT. Residues: CATSRGQQGVYEKLFF.

The chain combines TRBV5-4 with TRBJ1-1; D perhaps matches TRBD1 (6 bases). Germline CDR1 is SGHNT and CDR2 is YYREEE (reference sequence). CDR3 length: 18 residues. Trimming left V 5 bases short and J 2 bases short, with 25 bases between. CDR3 loop: CASSRKRQVPRSNTEAFF. The CDR3 nucleotides are TGTGCCAGCAGTCGGAAGAGACAGGTTCCCAGGAGCAACACTGAAGCTTTCTTT.

J is TRBJ2-5 and V is TRBV30; 9 bases map to TRBD2. The CDR3 consists of 14 residues. J lost 4 bases, V lost 0 bases, and 3 bases had no gene match. CDR1 GTSNPN and CDR2 SVGIG come from the germline V gene (reference sequence). In DNA form, the CDR3 reads TGTGCCTGGAGTGTCTCGACTAGCGGAGAGACCCAGTACTTC. This gives the protein CAWSVSTSGETQYF.

CDR3 region: CASSRGEIRNQPQHF. As DNA, the CDR3 is TGTGCCAGCAGCCGGGGTGAGATTCGCAATCAGCCCCAGCATTTT. The V gene is TRBV7-9, the J gene TRBJ1-5; no reliable D call. V was shortened by 5 bases and J by 2 bases, with 13 bases between the two germline ends. The CDR3 totals 15 residues. The V gene's germline CDR1 is SEHNR and CDR2 FQNEAQ (reference sequence). Complete variable domain (other parts from reference TRBV7-9 and TRBJ1-5): DTGVSQNPRHKITKRGQNVTFRCDPISEHNRLYWYRQTLGQGPEFLTYFQNEAQLEKSRLLSDRFSAERPKGSFSTLEIQRTEQGDSAMYLCASSRGEIRNQPQHFGDGTRLSIL.

This clone was seen at least ten times. CDR3 bases: TGTGCCATCAGTGATCGGGGGACGGGAGGGGGTTTCTTT. It encodes CAISDRGTGGGFF. The rearrangement joins TRBV10-3 to TRBJ1-1, with a tentative D call TRBD1 (6 bases). The CDR3 runs 13 residues. The germline V and J ends were trimmed by 3 bases and 13 bases, with 18 bases remaining between them. CDR1 is ENHRY and CDR2 is SYGVKD in the germline V gene.

The gene calls are TRBV27 and TRBJ1-5, with D possibly TRBD1 on 6 matching bases. The CDR3 covers 14 residues. The V end was cut by 9 bases, the J end by 6 bases, with 18 bases between. Germline-derived CDR1 and CDR2 are MNHEY and SMNVEV (reference sequence). CDR3 nucleotide sequence: TGTGCCAGGCTACGACGACAGGCCGGTCAGCCCCAGCATTTT. As protein: CARLRRQAGQPQHF.

The rearrangement links TRBV6-1 to TRBJ2-7; D is possibly TRBD1 (6 bases). Germline values: CDR1 MNHNS, CDR2 SASEGT. This CDR3 has 14 amino acids. The V and J ends lost 5 bases and 3 bases respectively, with 14 bases between them. DNA for the CDR3: TGTGCCAGCAGTAGGACAGACATCAACTACGAGCAGTACTTC. Its protein product is CASSRTDINYEQYF.

The V call is TRBV5-8, the J call TRBJ1-6; D call uncertain. Germline lookup yields CDR1 SGHTS and CDR2 YDEGEE. Trimming shortened V by 10 bases and J by 8 bases, and 7 bases separated the two germline ends. The CDR3 spans 10 residues. The CDR3 is CAGFYSPLHF. CDR3 sequence (DNA): TGTGCCGGCTTCTATTCACCCCTCCACTTT.

The chain uses TRBV5-4 and TRBJ1-4; possibly TRBD1 for D (6 bases). This CDR3 is built from 15 residues. Trimming stripped 3 bases from V and 2 bases from J, with 11 bases between. Germline CDR1 reads SGHNT; CDR2 reads YYREEE (reference sequence). Here the CDR3 DNA reads TGTGCCAGCAGCTCGTTCCAGGGGACTAATGAAAAACTGTTTTTT. Encoded protein: CASSSFQGTNEKLFF.

V and J are TRBV11-2 and TRBJ2-7, with a possible D match to TRBD1 (6 bases). Germline V gene lookup returns CDR1 SGHAT and CDR2 FQNNGV. The ends were cut back, 1 base at V and 7 bases at J, with 8 bases in the middle. The CDR3 totals 12 residues. This chain's CDR3 is CASSLGQGEQYF. As DNA, the CDR3 is TGTGCCAGCAGCTTAGGTCAGGGGGAGCAGTACTTC.

The CDR3 DNA follows: TGCGCCAGCAGCTTGGTTACAGACTCCTACGAGCAGTACTTC. Protein: CASSLVTDSYEQYF. The V gene is TRBV5-1, the J gene TRBJ2-7, with D unresolved. CDR3 length: 14 amino acids. The ends were cut back, 0 bases at V and 0 bases at J, with 7 bases in the middle. Looked up from germline, CDR1 is SGHRS and CDR2 is YFSETQ.

This chain joins TRBV2 and TRBJ1-1, with a weak D call TRBD1 (5 bases). V dropped 4 bases and J dropped 4 bases, with 7 bases sitting between them. Germline V gene data show CDR1 as SNHLY and CDR2 as FYNNEI. The CDR3 consists of 12 residues. The CDR3 coding sequence is TGTGCCAGCAGTGTGGGGGGCACTGAAGCTTTCTTT. This codes for CASSVGGTEAFF.

The chain joins TRBV2 to TRBJ2-7, with D perhaps TRBD2 (5 bases). V lost 7 bases and J 6 bases, leaving 7 bases between the germline ends. CDR3 length: 10 amino acids. Looked up from germline, CDR1 is SNHLY and CDR2 is FYNNEI. The CDR3 DNA reads as TGTGCCAGCAAAGGGAGCGAGCAGTACTTC. This sequence encodes CASKGSEQYF.

The chain has TRBV7-9 and TRBJ2-2; D gene ambiguous. Trimming left V 2 bases short and J 0 bases short, with 4 bases between. Germline loops: CDR1 SEHNR, CDR2 FQNEAQ (reference sequence). The CDR3 sequence is 14 residues long. The CDR3 sequence is CASSLLANTGELFF. The CDR3 DNA reads as TGTGCCAGCAGCTTATTAGCGAACACCGGGGAGCTGTTTTTT.

The chain carries TRBV27 and TRBJ2-3, with D maybe TRBD1 (5 bases). Germline V lookup: CDR1 MNHEY, CDR2 SMNVEV (reference sequence). The CDR3 is 14 amino acids. Trimming took 6 bases from V and 5 from J, leaving 15 bases between them. CDR3 sequence reads: CASSPRASRDTQYF. In DNA form, the CDR3 reads TGTGCCAGCAGCCCCAGGGCGTCTAGAGATACGCAGTATTTT.

Regarding this clone: This same CDR3 is encoded by further DNA sequences in the sample. The chain has TRBV5-1 and TRBJ2-1; TRBD2 matches 7 bases. CDR3 size: 15 residues. Trimming at V came to 3 bases and at J to 8 bases, leaving 11 bases not matched to a gene. CDR1 SGHRS and CDR2 YFSETQ come from the germline V gene. The CDR3 protein is CASSSGRAAIDEQFF. The CDR3 DNA reads as TGCGCCAGCAGCTCGGGGAGGGCGGCGATCGATGAGCAGTTCTTC.

This clone was observed many times. The chain couples TRBV7-9 to TRBJ1-2; TRBD1 matches 7 bases. This CDR3 comprises 13 residues. Germline V CDR1 and CDR2: SEHNR, FQNEAQ (reference sequence). The trim removed 11 bases at V and 3 bases at J, leaving 9 bases unmatched. In nucleotides, the CDR3 is TGTGCCTTAGAGACAGGGACGGACTATGGCTACACCTTC. It yields the protein CALETGTDYGYTF.

The chain joins TRBV7-3 to TRBJ2-2; 9 bases are shared with TRBD2. Germline V gene data show CDR1 as SGHTA and CDR2 as FQGTGA. With 2 bases clipped from V and 5 bases from J, the junction kept 3 bases outside the gene matches. This CDR3 region has 15 residues. The CDR3 sequence is CASSLGGRGTGELFF. CDR3 nucleotide sequence: TGTGCCAGCAGCTTAGGCGGGAGGGGAACCGGGGAGCTGTTTTTT.